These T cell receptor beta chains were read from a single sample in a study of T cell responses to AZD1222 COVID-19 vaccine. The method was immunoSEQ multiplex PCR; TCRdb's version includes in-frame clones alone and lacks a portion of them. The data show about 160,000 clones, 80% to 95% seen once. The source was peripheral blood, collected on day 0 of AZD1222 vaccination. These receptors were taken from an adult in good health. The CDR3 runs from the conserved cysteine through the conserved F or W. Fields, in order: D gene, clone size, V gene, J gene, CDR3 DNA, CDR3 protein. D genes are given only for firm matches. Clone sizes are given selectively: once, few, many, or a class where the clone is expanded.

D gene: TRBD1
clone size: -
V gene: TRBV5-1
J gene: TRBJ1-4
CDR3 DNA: TGCGCCAGCAGCAGGGGACAGGGGGACGCAACTAATGAAAAACTGTTTTTT
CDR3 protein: CASSRGQGDATNEKLFF

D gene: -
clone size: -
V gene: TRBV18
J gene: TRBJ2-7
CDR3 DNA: TGTGCCAGCTCACCTTCTCAAAGCTACGAGCAGTACTTC
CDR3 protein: CASSPSQSYEQYF

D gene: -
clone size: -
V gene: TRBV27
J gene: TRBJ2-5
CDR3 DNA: TGTGCCAGCAGTTTATCGTGGCTAGGGTTGGAGACCCAGTACTTC
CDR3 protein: CASSLSWLGLETQYF

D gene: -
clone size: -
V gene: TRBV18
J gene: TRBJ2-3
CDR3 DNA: TGTGCCAGCTCACTCCCGGGACCCCGAGGAAGAGATACGCAGTATTTT
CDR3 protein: CASSLPGPRGRDTQYF

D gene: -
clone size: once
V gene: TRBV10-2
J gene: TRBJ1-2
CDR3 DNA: TGCGCCAGCTTGGGGGATGGCTACACCTTC
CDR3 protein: CASLGDGYTF

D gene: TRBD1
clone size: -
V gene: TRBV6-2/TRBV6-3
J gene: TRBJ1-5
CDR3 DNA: TGTGCCAGCAGTTACCGGGCAGGGGGCGGGGAAGCCAATCAGCCCCAGCATTTT
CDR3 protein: CASSYRAGGGEANQPQHF

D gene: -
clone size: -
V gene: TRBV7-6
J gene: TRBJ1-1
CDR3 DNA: TGTGCCAGCAGCTTCGGGGCAGGGGCGGGAACTGAAGCTTTCTTT
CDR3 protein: CASSFGAGAGTEAFF

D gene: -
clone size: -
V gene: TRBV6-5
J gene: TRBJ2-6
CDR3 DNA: TGTGCCAGCAGTACGTATTCTGGGGCCAACGTCCTGACTTTC
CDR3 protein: CASSTYSGANVLTF

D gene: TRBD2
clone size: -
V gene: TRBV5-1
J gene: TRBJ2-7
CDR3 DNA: TGCGCCAGCAGCTGGTCGACTAGCGGTCCCTACGAGCAGTACTTC
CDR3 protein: CASSWSTSGPYEQYF

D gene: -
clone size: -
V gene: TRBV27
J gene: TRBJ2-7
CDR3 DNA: TGTGCCAGCAGTCTCCGGACTACTTCCTACGAGCAGTACTTC
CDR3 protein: CASSLRTTSYEQYF

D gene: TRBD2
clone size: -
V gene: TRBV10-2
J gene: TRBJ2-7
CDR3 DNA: TGCGCCAGTGGAGGGGCGGGAGGTCTATTGTACGAGCAGTACTTC
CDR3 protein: CASGGAGGLLYEQYF

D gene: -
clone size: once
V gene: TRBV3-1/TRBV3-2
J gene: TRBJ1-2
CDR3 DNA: TGTGCCAGCAGCCAAGATCAGCAAAGATTCTATGGCTACACCTTC
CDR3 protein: CASSQDQQRFYGYTF

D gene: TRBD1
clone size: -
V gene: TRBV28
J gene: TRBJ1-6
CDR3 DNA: TGTGCCAGCAGTTTACCGACAGGGGGCTCCTATAATTCACCCCTCCACTTT
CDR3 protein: CASSLPTGGSYNSPLHF

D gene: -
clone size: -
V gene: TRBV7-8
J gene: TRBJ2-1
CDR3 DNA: TGTGCCAGCAGCTCTCCCTTCGCTGAGCAGTTCTTC
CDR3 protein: CASSSPFAEQFF

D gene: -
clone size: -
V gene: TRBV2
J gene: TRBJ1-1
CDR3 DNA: TGTGCCAGCAGCGAAGGTGGAAGTGTCTGGGGGACTGAAGCTTTCTTT
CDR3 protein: CASSEGGSVWGTEAFF

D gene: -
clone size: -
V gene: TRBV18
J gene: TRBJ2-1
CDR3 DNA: TGTGCCAGCTCACCTAACTACAATGAGCAGTTCTTC
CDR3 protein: CASSPNYNEQFF

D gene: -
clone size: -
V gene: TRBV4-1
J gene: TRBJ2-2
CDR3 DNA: TGCGCCAGCAGCCAAGATCAACGGGCCACGAACACCGGGGAGCTGTTTTTT
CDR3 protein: CASSQDQRATNTGELFF

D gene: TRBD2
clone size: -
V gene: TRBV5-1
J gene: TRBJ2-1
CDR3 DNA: TGCGCCAGCAGCTTTACTAGCGGGAGCTACAATGAGCAGTTCTTC
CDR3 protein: CASSFTSGSYNEQFF

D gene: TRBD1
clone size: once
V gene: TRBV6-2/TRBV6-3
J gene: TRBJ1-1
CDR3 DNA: TGTGCCAGCAGTTACTCTCTTGGAGGGGGCGCTGAAGCTTTCTTT
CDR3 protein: CASSYSLGGGAEAFF

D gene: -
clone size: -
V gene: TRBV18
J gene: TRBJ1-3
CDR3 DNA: TGTGCCAGCTCACCACAGACAGCCTCTGGAAACACCATATATTTT
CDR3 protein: CASSPQTASGNTIYF

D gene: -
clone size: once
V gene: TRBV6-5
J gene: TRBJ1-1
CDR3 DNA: TGTGCCAGCAGTTACTCCACGAACACTGAAGCTTTCTTT
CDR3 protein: CASSYSTNTEAFF

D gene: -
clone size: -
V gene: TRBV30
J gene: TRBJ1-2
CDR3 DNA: TGTGCCTGGAGTAATAACAGGGAGGCTGGCTACACCTTC
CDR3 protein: CAWSNNREAGYTF

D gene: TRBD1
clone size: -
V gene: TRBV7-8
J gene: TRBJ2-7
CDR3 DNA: TGTGCCAGCAGCTTAGCACGGACAGGCCCCTACGAGCAGTACTTC
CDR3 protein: CASSLARTGPYEQYF

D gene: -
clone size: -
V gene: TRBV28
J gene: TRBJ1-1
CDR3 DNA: TGTGCCAGCAGGGAGGGCACTGAAGCTTTCTTT
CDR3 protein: CASREGTEAFF

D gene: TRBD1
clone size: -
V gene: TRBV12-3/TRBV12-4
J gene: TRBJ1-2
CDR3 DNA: TGTGCCAGCAGTGCAACAGGGGCATACGGCTACACCTTC
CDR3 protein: CASSATGAYGYTF

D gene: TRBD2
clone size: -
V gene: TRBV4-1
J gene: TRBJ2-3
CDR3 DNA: TGCGCCAGCAGTCTACTAGCGGGAGGGACGGATACGCAGTATTTT
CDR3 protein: CASSLLAGGTDTQYF

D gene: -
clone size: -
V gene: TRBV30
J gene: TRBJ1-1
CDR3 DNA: TGTGCCTGGAGTGTTCTGAACACTGAAGCTTTCTTT
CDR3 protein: CAWSVLNTEAFF

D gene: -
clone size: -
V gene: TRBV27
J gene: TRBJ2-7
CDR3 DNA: TGTGCCAGCAGTGGGTATAGTTCGGGCGGAGGCCGGGAGCAGTACTTC
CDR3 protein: CASSGYSSGGGREQYF

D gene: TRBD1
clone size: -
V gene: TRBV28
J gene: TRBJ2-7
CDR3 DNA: TGTGCCAGCAGGAGGACAGGGACCAGTTACGAGCAGTACTTC
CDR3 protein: CASRRTGTSYEQYF

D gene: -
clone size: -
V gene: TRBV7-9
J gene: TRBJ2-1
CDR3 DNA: TGTGCCAGCAGCTTAGAGGGGGGTGATGAGCAGTTCTTC
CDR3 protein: CASSLEGGDEQFF

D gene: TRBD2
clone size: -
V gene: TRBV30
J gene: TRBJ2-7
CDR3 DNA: TGTGCCTGGAGTTGGGGGGGCGAGCAGTACTTC
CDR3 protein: CAWSWGGEQYF